This paragraph reports one TCR beta chain. This clone appeared a few times. It lacks a known antigen. No much larger clone exists at a distance of one base, and base qualities are not known. The data originate from a study of cytomegalovirus exposure and HLA in healthy donors (dated by TCRdb to 2016 to 2017). The study in broad terms: An earlier analysis of approximately 600 of the donors reported about 250 Gb of sequence data and 117 million unique TCR beta sequences from some 180 million T cells. An early release covering around 630 HLA-typed donors comprised approximately 300 gigabases of sequencing data and 85 million to 100 million unique TCR sequences. Of the 300 to 500 genotyped donors, less than 85% were placed in the genetic ancestry cluster associated with self-reported Caucasian donors. The aim of the study was to test whether cataloging public T cell receptors could identify signatures of past pathogen exposure. The T cell repertoires of under 750 subjects were profiled by immunosequencing and related to cytomegalovirus serostatus. Along with the approximately 650-subject first cohort, a separate validation cohort of over a hundred different subjects was used. High-throughput TCR immunosequencing, statistical association of individual TCRs with disease status, and machine learning were combined to predict cytomegalovirus infection status. In a later analysis, previously published TCR beta repertoires from several hundred donors were re-analyzed and high-resolution HLA genotyping was added so that TCR occurrence patterns could be studied. In the later analysis, no new phenotypic data were used to find candidate immune exposures; instead, reliance was placed on TCR beta sequences and their occurrence across donors. To decide whether each TCR beta V gene segment behaved as functional or pseudogenic, an earlier analysis of some 580 of the donors relied on high-throughput TCR beta sequencing. Donor age, sex, ethnicity and CMV serostatus were compiled alongside the repertoire data. In a later genetic analysis, genome-wide SNP genotypes for about 55% of the roughly 700 donors were used, and that subset was treated as a discovery cohort. Every discovery cohort repertoire had been produced on one sequencing platform. Both class I and class II loci were covered by HLA typing, at four-digit resolution. The number of donors typed differed by locus, with 629-630 for A, B, C, DRB1 and DQB1, about 500 for DQA1, about 610 for DPA1, and some 470 for DPB1. About 5 DR-DQ haplotypes were handled as single units for association and clustering, since linkage in the cohort was strong. On average, about 200,000 unique TCR beta nucleotide sequences were sequenced per donor among more than 350 genotyped donors of the cohort, with roughly 20% of those sequences being non-productive. Study-wide findings and limitations: According to a later analysis, most CMV-associated TCR beta chains appeared to be HLA-restricted, and the HLA associations seemed to be driven largely by CMV exposure. Because some donors lacked HLA typing at each locus, the association tests relied only on the typed subset. The presence/absence analyses assumed that sequencing depth was roughly uniform across donors, and that assumption may not be true. In a later analysis, HLA-associated TCR beta chains showed more clonal expansion and lower generation probabilities than non-associated chains that were equally common. In a later genetic analysis, fewer N-insertions in productive TCRs were reported among donors in an Asian-associated ancestry cluster than the approximately 710-donor mean. In a later genetic analysis, a missense DCLRE1C variant was associated with V-gene and J-gene trimming of TCR beta chains, and the association was replicated in an independent cohort. Some 15 rarely observed V segments, including chromosome 9 orphons, were excluded from the earlier analysis of a few hundred of the donors because counts were too low. In both the original and validation cohorts, the classifier was reported to diagnose cytomegalovirus status with high specificity and sensitivity. A group of highly shared sequence variants was considered likely to be a technical artifact of the sequencing pipeline. When HLA alleles, especially DR and DQ, strongly co-occurred, TCR associations were difficult to assign to individual alleles. For the cohort, immune exposure information was limited to CMV serostatus. The study gave a list of some 150 TCR beta chains associated with cytomegalovirus. Some IMGT-functional V segments, including TRBV6-2 and TRBV6-3, could not be distinguished by the 87-base-pair reads and were therefore excluded. Linkage disequilibrium might explain the correlated functional status among segregating V segments, but an unknown experimental factor could not be excluded. A later analysis found that TCR association rates varied across HLA loci, with DRB1 alleles showing the most associated TCRs and HLA-C alleles the fewest. According to a later analysis, parvovirus B19, influenza, CMV and Epstein-Barr virus appeared linked to several top co-occurrence clusters. Broadly in line with IMGT annotations, most TCR beta V segments showed up in productive rearrangements about 90% or about 30% of the time in an earlier analysis of roughly 590 of the donors. A further reported finding was that TCR beta sequences accurately predicted the HLA-A and HLA-B alleles for most subjects in the first cohort. A few of the identified cytomegalovirus-associated TCR beta chains were confirmed in vitro to be specific for cytomegalovirus antigens. The authors suggested that the approach could potentially be extended to other disease states and immunological phenotypes. Only TCR beta chains were sequenced in this cohort, and the absence of alpha or paired-chain data limited detectable features. While some public TCRs were present in many individuals, most TCR sequences turned up only very rarely across donors. A later analysis associated about 17,000 TCR beta sequences with specific HLA alleles at a false discovery rate of 0.05.

Library preparation employed the immunoSEQ multiplex PCR assay. For the multiplex PCR, a mixture combining 60 forward primers for TCR Vbeta segments and 13 reverse primers for TCR Jbeta segments was used. The CDR3 region of rearranged TCR beta genes was amplified from genomic DNA with a multiplex PCR assay. On the Illumina HiSeq System, the amplified TCR beta libraries were sequenced as 87-base-pair reads. Turning to the authors' computational methods: A later analysis tallied 70 million to 100 million unique TCR beta chains across the 666 repertoires, and around 12 million of those chains were shared by two or more donors. To remove PCR and sequencing errors, raw reads were error-corrected and collapsed into unique sequences using a nearest-neighbor algorithm that merged closely related sequences. To assign V, D and J gene segments, CDR3 sequences were aligned to IMGT reference sequences. For a sequence to be retained, at least a six-nucleotide match to both a V gene segment and a J gene segment was required. Rearrangements were classified as productive when the CDR3 lacked stop codons and remained in frame with V and J, and all other rearrangements were classified as non-productive. Following IMGT convention, CDR3 was defined as the stretch from the second conserved V-encoded cysteine to the conserved J-encoded phenylalanine. The earlier analysis of roughly 590 of the donors excluded any sequence lacking an unambiguous match to a single V gene segment. In an earlier analysis of some 590 of the donors, V segments were called functional above 56.7% productive rearrangements and were called segregating when the between-donor standard deviation exceeded 5%. A statistical classification framework was developed to diagnose cytomegalovirus status using the catalog of TCR beta chain sequences. A later analysis assigned V and J genes by comparing TCR nucleotide sequences with IMGT/GENE-DB human TR gene sequences. A later analysis assigned CDR3 sequences and most-parsimonious VDJ recombination scenarios with the TCRdist pipeline. In a later analysis, each TCR beta chain was defined by its CDR3 amino acid sequence together with its V-gene family, and reads without a unique V-gene family were excluded. A later analysis removed 550 to 700 highly shared, low-generation-probability nucleotide sequences to deal with suspected cross-contamination and a sequencing artifact. In a later analysis, a clonal expansion index for each public chain was calculated from normalized within-repertoire ranks of inferred template counts. In a later analysis, generation probabilities were computed with a VDJ recombination model fitted to out-of-frame rearrangements, and the resulting probabilities were checked against IGoR. In a later analysis, hypergeometric tests were used to score TCR-TCR, TCR-HLA and TCR-CMV co-occurrence, with a repertoire-size bias correction applied to TCR pairs. In a later analysis, false discovery rates were estimated by permuting HLA or CMV assignments 20 times. In a later analysis, co-occurring TCRs were grouped using DBSCAN, with TCRdist sequence similarity added in when clustering inside HLA-allele-positive subsets. Co-occurrence clustering excluded repertoires with fewer than 30,000 or more than 120,000 public chains, plus five with anomalous nucleotide sharing. This is the immuneACCESS table as TCRdb keeps it, with only in-frame sequences that have V and J called. A part of the clones is gone; compared with another copy, unresolved V genes explain less than half, and the rest is unexplained. V, J and clone size reflect that table, while D and trimming were determined from the DNA. The sample profile shows under 200,000 clones; 62% of them were found once. Of the sample, just under 3% is held by the ten largest clones.

Ends trimmed: V by 3 bases, J by 8 bases; bases unmatched to a gene: 3. From cysteine to phenylalanine, the CDR3 is 13 amino acids long. This entry keeps only the CDR3 DNA: 39 bases, framed from base 1. The germline V gene specifies MNHNS as CDR1 and SASEGT as CDR2. The cohort consisted of approximately 690 healthy bone marrow donors. At the time of sampling, every cohort member was nominally healthy, though immune exposures that went unrecorded were likely present. The donor was CMV seronegative and was included in the group of around 320 seronegative cohort members. A peripheral blood sample was provided by each donor, and peripheral blood mononuclear cells were used for TCR beta sequencing. Genomic DNA was extracted from the blood cell samples with the Qiagen DNeasy Blood Extraction Kit.

This TCR was recovered from a man in his forties in good health and CMV-seronegative. Sequencing input: PBMCs. The chain was built from TRBV6-1 and TRBJ1-2, and 10 junctional nucleotides match TRBD1. This receptor carries the CDR3 CASSDRDRGGYTF. The DNA sequence is as follows: TGTGCCAGCAGTGACCGGGACAGGGGCGGCTACACCTTC.